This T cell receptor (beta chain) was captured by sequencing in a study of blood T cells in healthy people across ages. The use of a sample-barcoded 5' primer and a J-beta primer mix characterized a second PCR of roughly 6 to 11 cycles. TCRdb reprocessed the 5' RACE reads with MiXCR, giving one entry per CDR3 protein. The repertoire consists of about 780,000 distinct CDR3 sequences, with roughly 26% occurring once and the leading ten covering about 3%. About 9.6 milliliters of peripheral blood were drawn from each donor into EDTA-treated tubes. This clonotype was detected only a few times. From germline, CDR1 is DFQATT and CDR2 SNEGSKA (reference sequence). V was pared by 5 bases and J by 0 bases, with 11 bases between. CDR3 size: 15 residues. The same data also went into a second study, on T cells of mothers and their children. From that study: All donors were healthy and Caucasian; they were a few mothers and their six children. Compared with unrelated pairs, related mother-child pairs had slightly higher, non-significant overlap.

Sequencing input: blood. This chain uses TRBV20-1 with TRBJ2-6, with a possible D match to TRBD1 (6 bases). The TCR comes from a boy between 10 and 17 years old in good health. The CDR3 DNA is TGCAGTGCTCCCTGGACAGTCTCTGGGGCCAACGTCCTGACTTTC. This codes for CSAPWTVSGANVLTF.